A single count supports the clone carrying this TCR beta chain. Germline CDR1 MRHNA, CDR2 SNTAGT. The CDR3 length is 16 residues. Trimming stripped 4 bases from V and 2 bases from J, with 16 bases between. The protocol was immunoSEQ multiplex PCR, while the TCRdb copy is restricted to in-frame clones and leaves out a portion. The repertoire has around 92,000 clones, 85% to 95% of them found once; the top ten carry about 3.9%. The data were taken from a study of T cell changes during pregnancy in multiple sclerosis. The receptor was isolated from a female donor with multiple sclerosis, enrolled in a pregnancy study. The sequenced sample was peripheral blood, obtained in the first trimester of pregnancy. The chain is built from TRBV6-4 and TRBJ2-3, with a tentative D call TRBD2 (7 bases). For the CDR3, the DNA is TGTGCCAGCAGTGTTGGGGGGGCCCTAAACACAGATACGCAGTATTTT. The encoded protein is CASSVGGALNTDTQYF.